These 10 T cell receptor beta chains were all obtained from the same sample, sequenced in a study of technical replicates of blood from several donors. Repertoires were generated with immunoSEQ multiplex PCR, while TCRdb's copy carries only in-frame clones and drops some. The profile shows tens of thousands of clones, over 95% of them singletons. Sequenced sample: T cells isolated from PBMCs. The receptors were gathered from a human donor in good health.

This clone was recorded only once. CDR3 DNA: TGTGCCTGGAGCTCTAATTTAGCGGGAGAAGAATACTTC. It is translated as CAWSSNLAGEEYF. V and J are TRBV30 and TRBJ2-7; 9 bases agree with TRBD2. Germline CDR1 and CDR2: GTSNPN and SVGIG (reference sequence). J lost 13 bases, V lost 3 bases, and 13 bases had no gene match. The length of the CDR3 is 13 residues.

The gene calls are TRBV6-5 and TRBJ2-1; D call uncertain. Germline V gene sequence: CDR1 MNHEY, CDR2 SVGAGI. The CDR3 is made up of 13 amino acids. The V end lost 0 bases, the J end lost 7 bases, and 7 bases lay between the germline ends. The CDR3 DNA is TGTGCCAGCAGTTACTCGGCGGCAAATGAGCAGTTCTTC. Residues: CASSYSAANEQFF.

V and J are TRBV6-1 and TRBJ2-7; TRBD2 is a possible D gene (6 bases). The CDR3 runs 15 residues. Trimming pared 2 bases from V and 7 bases from J, leaving 18 bases between. Germline V gives CDR1 MNHNS, CDR2 SASEGT. CDR3 loop: CASSELGSGAVEQYF. For the CDR3, the DNA is TGTGCCAGCAGTGAACTCGGTAGCGGCGCGGTAGAGCAGTACTTC.

This chain joins TRBV5-1 and TRBJ2-4, with D tentatively TRBD2 (6 bases). The length of the CDR3 is 14 residues. Per germline, CDR1 SGHRS and CDR2 YFSETQ. V lost 3 bases and J 8 bases, leaving 15 bases between the germline ends. The CDR3 region is CASSSGLKGYIQYF. The CDR3 DNA is TGCGCCAGCAGCTCAGGACTAAAAGGGTACATTCAGTACTTC. The full variable domain, in which reference TRBV5-1 and TRBJ2-4 provide the parts outside the CDR3, is KAGVTQTPRYLIKTRGQQVTLSCSPISGHRSVSWYQQTPGQGLQFLFEYFSETQRNKGNFPGRFSGRQFSNSRSEMNVSTLELGDSALYLCASSSGLKGYIQYFGAGTRLSVL.

The V and J genes are TRBV5-1 and TRBJ1-1; the D gene is possibly TRBD1 (5 bases). Germline V gene data show CDR1 as SGHRS and CDR2 as YFSETQ. CDR3 length: 14 amino acids. The ends were cut back, 0 bases at V and 5 bases at J, with 11 bases in the middle. CDR3 coding DNA: TGCGCCAGCAGCTTGGAGGGGCTGAGAACTGAAGCTTTCTTT. Protein product: CASSLEGLRTEAFF.

V gene TRBV10-3 combines with J gene TRBJ2-2; D not resolved. The CDR3 extends over 13 amino acids. Trimming pared 6 bases from V and 8 bases from J, leaving 13 bases between. The V gene's germline CDR1 is ENHRY and CDR2 SYGVKD. The CDR3 is CAIRVESPGELFF. In nucleotides, the CDR3 is TGTGCCATCAGGGTGGAGTCACCGGGGGAGCTGTTTTTT.

V is TRBV6-5 and J is TRBJ2-7; D may be TRBD1 (6 bases). Trimming shortened V by 2 bases and J by 2 bases, and 13 bases separated the two germline ends. CDR3 size: 15 residues. Germline CDR1 is MNHEY and CDR2 is SVGAGI. CDR3 nucleotide sequence: TGTGCCAGCAGTTACCGGCGACAGGAAGCCTACGAGCAGTACTTC. This sequence encodes CASSYRRQEAYEQYF.

The chain carries TRBV19 and TRBJ2-1; D might be TRBD2 (5 bases). The V gene lost 3 bases and the J gene lost 6 bases, with 21 bases spanning the gap. Germline V gene data show CDR1 as LNHDA and CDR2 as SQIVND (reference sequence). The CDR3 totals 17 residues. As DNA, the CDR3 is TGTGCCAGTAGTATTATGGCTAGCCCCACTACGGGCAATGAGCAGTTCTTC. It translates to CASSIMASPTTGNEQFF.

This clone was counted once. The rearrangement links TRBV5-1 to TRBJ1-2; D is perhaps TRBD1 (5 bases). With 0 bases removed from V and 6 bases from J, the gap between germline ends came to 21 bases. Germline assignment: CDR1 SGHRS and CDR2 YFSETQ. The length of the CDR3 is 17 residues. This CDR3 reads CASSLERGVGETDGYTF. As DNA, the CDR3 is TGCGCCAGCAGCTTGGAAAGAGGAGTAGGGGAAACAGATGGCTACACCTTC.

The chain combines TRBV7-8 with TRBJ2-7; the match to TRBD1 covers 9 bases. The ends lost 6 bases at V and 6 bases at J; junction bases unmatched: 6. CDR3 length: 13 amino acids. From germline, CDR1 is SGHVS and CDR2 FQNEAQ. CDR3 residues: CASRGQGGSEQYF. CDR3 coding DNA: TGTGCCAGCAGGGGACAGGGCGGTAGCGAGCAGTACTTC.